This T cell receptor beta chain was sequenced for a study of cytomegalovirus exposure and HLA in healthy donors. Study-wide background: The 110 or so validation repertoires were produced on the same platform as the roughly 690 repertoires of the first cohort. This was reported in a later analysis.

General study results and limits: The study found most TCR sequences rare, yet found some public TCRs in many donors. Clusters of TCRs from the first cohort tended to co-occur in the 120 validation repertoires (as a later analysis found).

Worth noting for this clone: The antigen is unknown.

This CDR3 is built from 16 residues. V lost 3 bases, J lost 1 base, and 7 bases stayed unmatched. The germline gives CDR1 ENHRY, CDR2 SYGVKD. The data were produced by immunoSEQ multiplex PCR, yet TCRdb's version contains in-frame clones alone and is incomplete. The sample yields 120,000 to 150,000 clones, roughly nine tenths seen once. The chain uses TRBV10-3 and TRBJ1-1; 8 positions agree with TRBD1. This clonotype was sampled from a woman younger than 30 in good health and CMV-seropositive. Sequencing was carried out using PBMCs. The CDR3 region has the DNA TGTGCCATCAGTGAAGGACAGGGTGGACCGAACACTGAAGCTTTCTTT. This translates into CAISEGQGGPNTEAFF.